Below, 8 T cell receptor beta chains from the same sample are listed, as sequenced in a study of blood T cell repertoires in COVID-19. Libraries were prepared by immunoSEQ multiplex PCR; TCRdb keeps only in-frame clonotypes and omits some of them. The table lists 79,000 or so clones, about 88% of them singletons. The sequenced sample was peripheral blood. These receptors came from a man in his 60s with COVID-19, enrolled during active disease.

The CDR3 nucleotides are TGTGCCAGCAGCCTGACAGGGTACAATGAGCAGTTCTTC. Protein product: CASSLTGYNEQFF. The chain couples TRBV5-4 to TRBJ2-1, with 7 bases that match TRBD1. CDR1 is SGHNT and CDR2 is YYREEE in the germline V gene (reference sequence). With V trimmed by 4 bases and J by 4 bases, 2 bases remained unmatched. This CDR3 is built from 13 residues.

V usage is TRBV9 and J usage is TRBJ2-2, with D uncertain. CDR1 is SGDLS and CDR2 is YYNGEE in the germline V gene. CDR3 length: 15 amino acids. The V end lost 2 bases, the J end lost 4 bases, and 12 bases lay between the germline ends. The CDR3 region is CASSVGDSPTGELFF. The DNA for the CDR3 is TGTGCCAGCAGCGTGGGCGATTCCCCCACCGGGGAGCTGTTTTTT.

This chain connects TRBV24-1 to TRBJ1-2, with D uncertain. The CDR3 is 14 amino acids. The germline V gene encodes CDR1 KGHDR and CDR2 SFDVKD. The germline V and J ends were trimmed by 5 bases and 4 bases, with 13 bases remaining between them. CDR3 nucleotide sequence: TGTGCCACCAGTGCTCGACTCCTTCCCTATGGCTACACCTTC. Residues: CATSARLLPYGYTF.

The chain combines TRBV7-9 with TRBJ1-2, with D tentatively TRBD1 (5 bases). Germline V gene data show CDR1 as SEHNR and CDR2 as FQNEAQ (reference sequence). V gave up 2 bases and J gave up 6 bases, with 10 bases separating them. CDR3 length: 13 residues. CDR3 bases: TGTGCCAGCAGCTTAAACCCAGGGAATGGCTACACCTTC. Its translation: CASSLNPGNGYTF.

V gene TRBV24-1 combines with J gene TRBJ1-3; D is uncertain. The CDR3 runs to 14 residues. Germline CDR1 and CDR2: KGHDR and SFDVKD. Trimming shortened V by 6 bases and J by 1 base, and 9 bases separated the two germline ends. The CDR3 DNA is TGTGCCACCAGTCACAGCGGGTCTGGAAACACCATATATTTT. It yields the protein CATSHSGSGNTIYF.

This sequence joins TRBV3-1 (or the pseudogene TRBV3-2) and TRBJ2-1; 7 bases match TRBD1. The J segment lost 3 bases and the V segment lost 3 bases, leaving 5 bases of the junction unmatched. This CDR3 is built from 15 residues. Germline values: CDR1 LGHDT, CDR2 YNNKEL (reference sequence). The CDR3 here is CASSQLGDSYNEQFF. CDR3 sequence (DNA): TGTGCCAGCAGCCAGCTGGGGGACAGCTACAATGAGCAGTTCTTC.

The gene calls are TRBV11-3 and TRBJ2-2; unclear D gene. V shed 2 bases and J shed 6 bases, with 10 bases lying between them. This CDR3 region has 14 residues. CDR1 and CDR2 from the germline V gene are SGHNT and YENEEA. CDR3 region: CASSLTDGAGELFF. The CDR3 region has the DNA TGTGCCAGCAGCTTAACGGATGGAGCCGGGGAGCTGTTTTTT.

V usage is TRBV7-9 and J usage is TRBJ2-1, with 9 nucleotides matching TRBD2. This CDR3 comprises 14 residues. The germline V gene has CDR1 SEHNR and CDR2 FQNEAQ (reference sequence). The J segment lost 6 bases and the V segment lost 5 bases, leaving 5 bases of the junction unmatched. In nucleotides, the CDR3 is TGTGCCAGCAGCCCCAGGACTAGCGCCAATGAGCAGTTCTTC. Its translation: CASSPRTSANEQFF.